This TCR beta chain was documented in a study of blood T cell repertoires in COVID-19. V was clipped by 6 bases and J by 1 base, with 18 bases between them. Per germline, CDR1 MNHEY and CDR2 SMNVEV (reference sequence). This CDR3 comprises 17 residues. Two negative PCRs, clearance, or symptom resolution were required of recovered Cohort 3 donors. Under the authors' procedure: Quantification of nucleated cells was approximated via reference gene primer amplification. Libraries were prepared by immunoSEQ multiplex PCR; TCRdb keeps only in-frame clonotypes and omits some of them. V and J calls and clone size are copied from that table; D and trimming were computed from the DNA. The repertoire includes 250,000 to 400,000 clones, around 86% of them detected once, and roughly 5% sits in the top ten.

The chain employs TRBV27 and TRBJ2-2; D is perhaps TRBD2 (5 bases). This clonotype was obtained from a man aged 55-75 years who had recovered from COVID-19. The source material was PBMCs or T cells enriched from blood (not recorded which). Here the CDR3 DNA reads TGTGCCAGCAGACGGGGTAGCAGCGCCTGGAACACCGGGGAGCTGTTTTTT. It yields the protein CASRRGSSAWNTGELFF.